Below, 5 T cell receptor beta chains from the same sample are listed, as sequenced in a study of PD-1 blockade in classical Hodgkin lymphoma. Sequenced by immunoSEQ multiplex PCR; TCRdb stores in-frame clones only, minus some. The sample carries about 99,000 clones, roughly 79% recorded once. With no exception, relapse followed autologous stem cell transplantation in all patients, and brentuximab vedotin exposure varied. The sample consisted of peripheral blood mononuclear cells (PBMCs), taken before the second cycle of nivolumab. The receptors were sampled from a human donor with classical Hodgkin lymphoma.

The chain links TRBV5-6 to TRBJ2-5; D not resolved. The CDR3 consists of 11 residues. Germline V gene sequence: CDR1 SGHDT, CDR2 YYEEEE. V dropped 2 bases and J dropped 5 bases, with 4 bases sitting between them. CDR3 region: CASSFRETQYF. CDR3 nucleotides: TGTGCCAGCAGCTTCAGGGAGACCCAGTACTTC.

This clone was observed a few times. This CDR3 is CASSVVTGLAPHEQFF. The CDR3 nucleotides read TGTGCCAGCAGCGTAGTGACCGGACTAGCTCCCCATGAGCAGTTCTTC. The rearrangement uses TRBV9 and TRBJ2-1, with 8 bases aligning to TRBD2. The CDR3 runs to 16 residues. Germline V CDR1 and CDR2: SGDLS, YYNGEE. Trimming cost V 0 bases and J 8 bases; bases outside gene matches: 10. Full variable domain (remainder filled in from reference TRBV9 and TRBJ2-1): DSGVTQTPKHLITATGQRVTLRCSPRSGDLSVYWYQQSLDQGLQFLIQYYNGEERAKGNILERFSAQQFPDLHSELNLSSLELGDSALYFCASSVVTGLAPHEQFFGPGTRLTVL.

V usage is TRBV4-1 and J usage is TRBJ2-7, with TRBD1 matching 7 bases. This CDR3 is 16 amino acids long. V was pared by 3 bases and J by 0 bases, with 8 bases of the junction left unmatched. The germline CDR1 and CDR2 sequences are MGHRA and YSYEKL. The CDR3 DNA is TGCGCCAGCAGCCACCCGGGACAGTTCAGCTCCTACGAGCAGTACTTC. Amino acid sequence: CASSHPGQFSSYEQYF.

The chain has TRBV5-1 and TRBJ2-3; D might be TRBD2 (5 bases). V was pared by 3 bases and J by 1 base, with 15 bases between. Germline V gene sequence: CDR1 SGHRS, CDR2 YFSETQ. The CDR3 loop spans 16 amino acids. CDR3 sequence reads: CASSSGLAAGTDTQYF. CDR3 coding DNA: TGCGCCAGCAGCTCTGGACTGGCAGCTGGCACAGATACGCAGTATTTT.

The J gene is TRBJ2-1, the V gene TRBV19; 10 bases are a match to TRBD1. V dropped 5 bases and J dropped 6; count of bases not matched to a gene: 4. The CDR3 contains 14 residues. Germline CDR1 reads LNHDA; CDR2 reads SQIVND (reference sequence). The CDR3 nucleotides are TGTGCCAGTAGTGACGGGACAGGGGTCAATGAGCAGTTCTTC. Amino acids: CASSDGTGVNEQFF.